A selection of T cell receptor beta chains follows, all from one sample in a study of regulatory T cells in long-lasting Graves disease. TCRdb reprocessed the multiplex PCR reads with MiXCR, giving one entry per CDR3 protein. The sample consists of some 340,000 distinct CDR3 sequences, 12% of them appearing once. This sample was shared with a second study, whose subject was T cells in Graves' hyperthyroidism and ophthalmopathy.

This specimen consisted of peripheral blood mononuclear cells (PBMCs), obtained at new diagnosis, from a patient treated with antithyroid drugs. Every receptor here comes from a woman under 30 with Graves disease. CDR3s include the opening cysteine and the closing phenylalanine or tryptophan. The D gene is left open where the match is weak. Size is stated for part of the rows, as once, few or many counts, or as a class when the clone is expanded.

j_call cdr3_length v_call clone_size d_call cdr3_nt cdr3_aa
TRBJ1-6 13 TRBV11-2 few NA TGTGCCAGCCGGGGGCCTCATAATTCACCCCTCCACTTT CASRGPHNSPLHF
TRBJ1-2 15 TRBV20-1 NA NA TGCAGTGCCCCAACTTCCTTGGACAGAAACTATGGCTACACCTTC CSAPTSLDRNYGYTF
TRBJ2-7 13 TRBV19 few TRBD2 TGTGCCAGTAGACTAGCGGGAGCGGACGAGCAGTACTTC CASRLAGADEQYF
TRBJ2-5 13 TRBV20-1 few NA TGCAGTGCTAGAGACTCTGATCAAGAGACCCAGTACTTC CSARDSDQETQYF
TRBJ1-4 15 TRBV6-2/TRBV6-3 few NA TGTGCCAGCAGTTACGGTGGACCAGGAAAGGAAAAACTGTTTTTT CASSYGGPGKEKLFF
TRBJ2-7 14 TRBV2 many TRBD1 TGTGCCAGCAGCCAGCGGGACAGGGGGCTTGAGCAGTACTTC CASSQRDRGLEQYF
TRBJ2-1 14 TRBV20-1 few TRBD1 TGCAGTGCTAGAAAGGAGACAGGGGACAATGAGCAGTTCTTC CSARKETGDNEQFF
TRBJ2-7 10 TRBV20-1 few NA TGCAGTGCTAGGATGGGGGAGCAGTACTTC CSARMGEQYF
TRBJ1-1 17 TRBV7-9 many NA TGTGCCAGCAGCCCAATCGGACAGAAACTTATGAACGCTGAAGCTTTCTTT CASSPIGQKLMNAEAFF
TRBJ2-1 12 TRBV5-6 many NA TGTGCCAGCACCCCGGGGGACAATGAGCAGTTCTTC CASTPGDNEQFF
TRBJ1-5 12 TRBV27 many NA TGTGCCAGCAGCCTCACGGGTCAGCCCCAGCATTTT CASSLTGQPQHF
TRBJ1-2 20 TRBV7-9 many NA TGTGCCAGCAGCGACGGAACTTCGGACCTCCGAAAGGGGTGGTACCAGGGCTACACCTTC CASSDGTSDLRKGWYQGYTF
TRBJ1-1 20 TRBV28 many NA TGTGCCAGCAGTTCCTTACGAATTGTTTGGAGTGGACTCCAAAGTGTACTGGCTTTCTTT CASSSLRIVWSGLQSVLAFF
TRBJ1-2 17 TRBV29-1 many NA TGCAGCGTTTCCCTGGGGGCCTTAGCGGGGGGATCCTATGGCTACACCTTC CSVSLGALAGGSYGYTF
TRBJ2-7 13 TRBV29-1 few NA TGCAGCGTTGATCCCGGGGGCGGCTACGAGCAGTACTTC CSVDPGGGYEQYF
TRBJ2-1 17 TRBV11-1 NA TRBD2 TGTGCCAGCAGCTCCTTTCCTCTGGCGGGAGGGCCCGATGAGCAGTTCTTC CASSSFPLAGGPDEQFF
TRBJ1-5 18 TRBV12-3/TRBV12-4 few TRBD1 TGTGCCAGCAGTTTCTTGACAGGGGGCTTGTCTGGCAATCAGCCCCAGCATTTT CASSFLTGGLSGNQPQHF
TRBJ1-5 14 TRBV4-1 few NA TGCGCCAGCAGCCATTTATCGGGGTGGCAGCCCCAGCATTTT CASSHLSGWQPQHF
TRBJ2-1 17 TRBV7-9 few NA TGTGCCAGCAGCTTCCCGACGGACAGACCCACCTACAATGAGCAGTTCTTC CASSFPTDRPTYNEQFF
TRBJ1-1 14 TRBV6-2/TRBV6-3 many NA TGTGCCAGCAGTCCACATCCGGGCGGCACTGAAGCTTTCTTT CASSPHPGGTEAFF
TRBJ1-3 13 TRBV30 many NA TGTGCCTGGACCGCGATACCTGGAAACACCATATATTTT CAWTAIPGNTIYF
TRBJ2-7 12 TRBV29-1 NA NA TGCAGCGTGGGGCTACAGGGCGGCGAGCAGTACTTC CSVGLQGGEQYF
TRBJ2-1 15 TRBV12-3/TRBV12-4 many TRBD1 TGTGCCAGCAACCCGACAGGGTCGTACTACAATGAGCAGTTCTTC CASNPTGSYYNEQFF
TRBJ2-1 15 TRBV6-2/TRBV6-3 many NA TGTGCCAGCAAAAGCACGGTCTGGGGGTCCAATGAGCAGTTCTTC CASKSTVWGSNEQFF
TRBJ2-3 13 TRBV7-2 many TRBD2 TGTGCCAGCAGCTTCGTGGGAGGGAATACGCAGTATTTT CASSFVGGNTQYF
TRBJ2-2 14 TRBV11-2 many TRBD1 TGTGCCAGCAGTCCCCAGGGGGCTGGCGGGGAGCTGTTTTTT CASSPQGAGGELFF
TRBJ2-1 15 TRBV7-3 few NA TGTGCCAGCAGCGTCTCGGGACCGAACTACAATGAGCAGTTCTTC CASSVSGPNYNEQFF
TRBJ2-1 12 TRBV6-5 many NA TGTGCCAGCAGTTACTCGAGGAATGAGCAGTTCTTC CASSYSRNEQFF
TRBJ2-6 16 TRBV28 many NA TGTGCCAGCAGTCCTAGTTGGGGCTCTGGGGCCAACGTCCTGACTTTC CASSPSWGSGANVLTF
TRBJ2-1 14 TRBV19 few NA TGTGCCAGTAGTACGATGACAGGGAGGGTTGAGCAGTTCTTC CASSTMTGRVEQFF
TRBJ2-3 16 TRBV12-3/TRBV12-4 many TRBD2 TGTGCCAGCAGTCCACGGACTAGCGGGAGTATAGATACGCAGTATTTT CASSPRTSGSIDTQYF
TRBJ1-4 15 TRBV9 many TRBD1 TGTGCCAGCAGCGCCACAGGGGGCCTTGATGAAAAACTGTTTTTT CASSATGGLDEKLFF
TRBJ1-2 16 TRBV4-3 few NA TGCGCCAGCAGCGTCGGGGCGCGACGAGCTAACTATGGCCACACCTTC CASSVGARRANYGHTF
TRBJ2-1 13 TRBV7-9 few NA TGTGCCAGCAGCTTATACGGGCGGAATGAGCAGTTCTTC CASSLYGRNEQFF
TRBJ1-5 15 TRBV2 many TRBD1 TGTGCCAGCAGCCGGGACAGGACCCTTAATCAGCCCCAGCATTTT CASSRDRTLNQPQHF
TRBJ1-3 15 TRBV6-1 many NA TGTGCCAGCAGTCCTCGGAGGGGTTCTGGAAACACCATATATTTT CASSPRRGSGNTIYF
TRBJ1-4 15 TRBV11-2 NA NA TGTGCCAGCAGCTTAGCCCCGACAGGCGAGTGGGTTAAGGTTTTT CASSLAPTGEWVKVF
TRBJ1-2 13 TRBV7-2 many NA TGTGCCAGCAGCTTACTGAGGGGCGCTGGCTACACCTTC CASSLLRGAGYTF
TRBJ1-3 14 TRBV4-2 few NA TGTGCCAGCAGCCAAGTTGGAGATGGAAACACCATATATTTT CASSQVGDGNTIYF
TRBJ2-2 15 TRBV6-2/TRBV6-3 few TRBD2 TGTGCCACCAAGGGGGGACTAGCGGGACCCGGGGAGCTGTTTTTT CATKGGLAGPGELFF
TRBJ1-5 16 TRBV6-2/TRBV6-3 few NA TGTGCCACTCGAGACAGGTCTAAAGCTAGCAATCAGCCCCAGCATTTT CATRDRSKASNQPQHF
TRBJ1-1 21 TRBV7-9 many TRBD1 TGTGCCAGCAGCTTATACGGGACAGGCCGACTCTGGTGGCCCCTTAACACTGAAGCTTTCTTT CASSLYGTGRLWWPLNTEAFF
TRBJ1-2 14 TRBV12-3/TRBV12-4 many TRBD1 TGTGCCACCAAATCTGGGGCAGGGGGCATTTGGTACACCTTC CATKSGAGGIWYTF
TRBJ2-2 14 TRBV18 many TRBD1 TGTGCCAGCTCACCGAACAGGGGATCCGGGGAGCTGTTTTTT CASSPNRGSGELFF
TRBJ2-3 15 TRBV10-1 many TRBD2 TGCGCCAGCAGTGAAGGCGTAGCGGGTAGAGATACGCAGTATTTT CASSEGVAGRDTQYF
TRBJ2-2 15 TRBV28 many TRBD2 TGTGCCATCCGCTCATCACTAGCGTCTCGCGGGGAGCTGTTTTTT CAIRSSLASRGELFF
TRBJ2-1 15 TRBV19 few TRBD2 TGTGCCAGTAGTATACTCGGGGCTAGCGGGCGCGTGCGGTTCTTC CASSILGASGRVRFF
TRBJ2-2 11 TRBV5-1 NA NA TGCGCCAGTTGGGGCGCCGGGGAGCTGTTTTTT CASWGAGELFF